Shown below are 12 T cell receptor beta chains from a single sample sequenced in a study of CD8 T cells in Susac syndrome. RNA totalling roughly 0.45 to 1 ug underwent reverse transcription with random hexamers. TCRdb passed the immunoSEQ multiplex PCR reads through MiXCR, listing each CDR3 protein once. The sample comprises about 130,000 distinct CDR3 sequences, roughly 94% of which are singletons, and over 0.15% rests with the top ten. Source material: CD8+ T cells from PBMCs. Source of these receptors: a human donor with Susac syndrome.

V is TRBV20-1 and J is TRBJ2-4, with D tentatively TRBD1 (6 bases). V was shortened by 3 bases and J by 5 bases, with 26 bases between the two germline ends. Germline V gene sequence: CDR1 DFQATT, CDR2 SNEGSKA (reference sequence). The CDR3 has 18 amino acids. The CDR3 is CSASSLDSRSLGENIQYF. CDR3 bases: TGCAGTGCTAGCAGTCTGGACAGTCGCTCTTTGGGCGAAAACATTCAGTACTTC.

The rearrangement links TRBV11-2 to TRBJ1-1, with D possibly being TRBD1 (5 bases). V lost 7 bases, J lost 10 bases, and 25 bases lay in between. The CDR3 runs to 15 residues. CDR1 and CDR2 (germline): SGHAT, FQNNGV. The CDR3 DNA reads as TGTGCCAGCACCCAGACGGCAGGGTTCCCCCCGTCAGCTTTCTTT. Translating gives CASTQTAGFPPSAFF.

This sequence joins TRBV24-1 and TRBJ2-5; D gene unclear. Germline-derived CDR1 and CDR2 are KGHDR and SFDVKD. CDR3 length: 13 amino acids. V was clipped by 5 bases and J by 1 base, with 7 bases between them. DNA for the CDR3: TGTGCCACCAGTGCGCCAGCCCAAGAGACCCAGTACTTC. Translating gives CATSAPAQETQYF.

Here the CDR3 DNA reads TGCGCCAGCAGCCAAGGGGGAGACCACTCCTACGAGCAGTACTTC. It encodes CASSQGGDHSYEQYF. The genes are TRBV4-1 and TRBJ2-7; D is perhaps TRBD2 (5 bases). V was trimmed by 1 base and J by 0 bases, leaving 10 bases between them. The CDR3 sequence is 15 residues long. CDR1 and CDR2 (germline): MGHRA, YSYEKL.

The chain has TRBV4-1 and TRBJ2-7; no firm D call. Per the germline V gene, CDR1 is MGHRA and CDR2 is YSYEKL. The length of the CDR3 is 15 residues. V gave up 0 bases and J gave up 2 bases, with 11 bases separating them. The CDR3 DNA reads as TGCGCCAGCAGCCAAGAGGAAGTAACCACCTACGAGCAGTACTTC. Translated: CASSQEEVTTYEQYF.

This chain links TRBV29-1 with TRBJ2-5; TRBD1 matches at 10 bases. The CDR3 covers 18 residues. Germline CDR1 reads SQVTM; CDR2 reads ANQGSEA. V dropped 3 bases and J dropped 0; count of bases not matched to a gene: 13. CDR3 protein: CSVDQGTGDGGYQETQYF. The CDR3 DNA reads as TGCAGCGTTGACCAAGGGACAGGGGATGGGGGGTACCAAGAGACCCAGTACTTC.

This chain joins TRBV20-1 and TRBJ2-7; maybe TRBD2 (5 bases). The germline CDR1 and CDR2 sequences are DFQATT and SNEGSKA (reference sequence). The CDR3 length is 12 residues. Trimming shortened V by 3 bases and J by 3 bases, and 9 bases separated the two germline ends. CDR3 sequence reads: CSAREDGYEQYF. CDR3 DNA: TGCAGTGCTAGGGAGGACGGCTACGAGCAGTACTTC.

The chain uses TRBV29-1 and TRBJ2-2; the D is unclear. The germline gives CDR1 SQVTM, CDR2 ANQGSEA. CDR3 length equals 12 residues. V was clipped by 7 bases and J by 4 bases, with 10 bases between them. The DNA for the CDR3 is TGCAGCGCCGAGTCGTCCACCGGGGAGCTGTTTTTT. Residues: CSAESSTGELFF.

The chain joins TRBV11-2 to TRBJ2-5; 7 bases line up with TRBD1. Germline trimming cut 3 bases from V and 2 bases from J; bases unmatched to any gene: 6. Germline V gives CDR1 SGHAT, CDR2 FQNNGV. The CDR3 has 15 residues. CDR3 bases: TGTGCCAGCAGCTTTAACCGACAGGGACAAGAGACCCAGTACTTC. It yields the protein CASSFNRQGQETQYF.

The V and J genes are TRBV29-1 and TRBJ1-5, with D unresolved. V dropped 5 bases and J dropped 7 bases, with 15 bases sitting between them. The CDR3 contains 13 residues. Per the germline V gene, CDR1 is SQVTM and CDR2 is ANQGSEA. The CDR3 bases are TGCAGCGTTTCGGGCAGTCGGTGGCAGCCCCAGCATTTT. This translates into CSVSGSRWQPQHF. Full variable domain (rest looked up from reference TRBV29-1 and TRBJ1-5): SAVISQKPSRDICQRGTSLTIQCQVDSQVTMMFWYRQQPGQSLTLIATANQGSEATYESGFVIDKFPISRPNLTFSTLTVSNMSPEDSSIYLCSVSGSRWQPQHFGDGTRLSIL.

V is TRBV30 and J is TRBJ2-1; 10 nucleotides match TRBD2. V was pared by 1 base and J by 5 bases, with 5 bases of the junction left unmatched. This CDR3 spans 15 amino acids. Germline values: CDR1 GTSNPN, CDR2 SVGIG (reference sequence). The CDR3 DNA reads as TGTGCCTGGAGTGGGTTAGCGGGAGGCCACAATGAGCAGTTCTTC. Amino acids: CAWSGLAGGHNEQFF.

This chain joins TRBV5-1 and TRBJ2-3; 9 bases agree with TRBD2. The CDR3 extends over 15 amino acids. The V and J ends lost 1 base and 3 bases, in that order; junction bases with no gene match: 3. Germline loops: CDR1 SGHRS, CDR2 YFSETQ. The CDR3 loop reads CASSLLGLATDTQYF. The CDR3, as DNA: TGCGCCAGCAGCTTGCTGGGACTAGCAACAGATACGCAGTATTTT.